Listed here are 16 T cell receptor beta chains from one sample, sequenced in a study of blood T cell repertoires in COVID-19. Repertoires were generated with immunoSEQ multiplex PCR, while TCRdb's copy carries only in-frame clones and drops some. This table has 55,000 to 85,000 clones, approximately 77% appearing once. The sample consisted of peripheral blood. The receptors here all came from a woman aged 65 to 85 with acute or convalescent COVID-19.

This clone was counted a single time. Mismatch with germline at one junction end may stem from a read error. The chain is built from TRBV16 and TRBJ2-7; TRBD1 agrees at 12 bases. The CDR3 sequence is 13 residues long. Germline CDR1 KGHSY, CDR2 FQNENV. The DNA for the CDR3 is TGTGCCAGCAGCCCGTCAACTCGGGACAGGGGGCTCTTC. This codes for CASSPSTRDRGLF. Full variable domain (rest looked up from reference TRBV16 and TRBJ2-7): GEEVAQTPKHLVRGEGQKAKLYCAPIKGHSYVFWYQQVLKNEFKFLISFQNENVFDETGMPKERFSAKCLPNSPCSLEIQATKLEDSAVYFCASSPSTRDRGLFGPGTRLTVT.

This clone was detected only once. This rearrangement joins TRBV11-2 to TRBJ2-1, with D perhaps TRBD2 (5 bases). Trimming removed 5 bases from V and 12 bases from J, with 14 bases in between. This CDR3 region has 12 residues. Germline-derived CDR1 and CDR2 are SGHAT and FQNNGV. The CDR3 DNA reads as TGTGCCAGCAGCCTAACTAGACTATCGCAGTTCTTC. Its translation is CASSLTRLSQFF.

CDR3 DNA: TGTGCCAGCAGCTTGGCCGCAGGGACTGGAAACACCATATATTTT. Translation gives CASSLAAGTGNTIYF. V is TRBV5-4 and J is TRBJ1-3; weak D call: TRBD1 (5 bases). Germline V gives CDR1 SGHNT, CDR2 YYREEE (reference sequence). This CDR3 region has 15 residues. V dropped 0 bases and J dropped 2 bases, with 9 bases sitting between them.

The genes are TRBV18 and TRBJ2-7; D is possibly TRBD1 (5 bases). V was pared by 2 bases and J by 0 bases, with 5 bases between. This CDR3 is 13 amino acids long. From germline, CDR1 is KGHSH and CDR2 LQKENI. The CDR3 sequence: CASSPGHSYEQYF. The CDR3 DNA sequence: TGTGCCAGCTCACCAGGACACTCCTACGAGCAGTACTTC.

The CDR3, as DNA: TGTGCCAGCAGCTTAAGGGGACAGGGAATCGGGGAGCTGTTTTTT. This sequence encodes CASSLRGQGIGELFF. This rearrangement joins TRBV7-8 to TRBJ2-2, with TRBD1 matching over 9 bases. Germline V lookup: CDR1 SGHVS, CDR2 FQNEAQ. The trim removed 2 bases at V and 7 bases at J, leaving 5 bases unmatched. This CDR3 contains 15 residues.

The chain combines TRBV6-5 with TRBJ2-5, with D perhaps matching TRBD1 (6 bases). The V gene's germline CDR1 is MNHEY and CDR2 SVGAGI. V was trimmed by 7 bases and J by 5 bases, leaving 14 bases between them. The CDR3 is 13 amino acids. For the CDR3, the DNA is TGTGCCAGCAAACTCAGGGGAACGGAGACCCAGTACTTC. Amino acid sequence: CASKLRGTETQYF.

This clone was counted between two and nine times. V is TRBV2 and J is TRBJ1-2, with 7 nucleotides matching TRBD1. CDR1 is SNHLY and CDR2 is FYNNEI in the germline V gene. The CDR3 is made up of 13 amino acids. Trimming removed 6 bases from V and 6 bases from J; junction bases left unmatched: 7. The CDR3 DNA reads as TGTGCCAGCAGGATGACAGGGTTCAATGGCTACACCTTC. Translation: CASRMTGFNGYTF. The variable domain in full, with the rest retrieved from reference TRBV2 and TRBJ1-2, is EPEVTQTPSHQVTQMGQEVILRCVPISNHLYFYWYRQILGQKVEFLVSFYNNEISEKSEIFDDQFSVERPDGSNFTLKIRSTKLEDSAMYFCASRMTGFNGYTFGSGTRLTVV.

Concerning this clone itself: Other DNA sequences in the sample encode the same CDR3. This chain uses TRBV7-8 with TRBJ2-2; D is perhaps TRBD1 (5 bases). Trimming removed 0 bases at V and 1 base at J, with 6 bases between. Looked up from germline, CDR1 is SGHVS and CDR2 is FQNEAQ. The CDR3 consists of 15 residues. CDR3 loop: CASSLATGNTGELFF. The CDR3 DNA reads as TGTGCCAGCAGCTTAGCTACAGGGAACACCGGGGAGCTGTTTTTT.

This rearrangement joins TRBV27 to TRBJ2-5; TRBD2 aligns across 10 bases. Germline trimming cut 6 bases from V and 1 base from J; bases unmatched to any gene: 5. CDR1 and CDR2 (germline): MNHEY, SMNVEV (reference sequence). CDR3 length: 15 amino acids. The CDR3 is CASRRTSGLQETQYF. The CDR3 coding sequence is TGTGCCAGCAGGAGGACTAGCGGACTCCAAGAGACCCAGTACTTC.

The chain employs TRBV11-2 and TRBJ1-2, with 9 nucleotides matching TRBD1. Germline CDR1 reads SGHAT; CDR2 reads FQNNGV. The CDR3 length is 14 residues. V lost 1 base and J lost 3; bases outside the gene matches: 0. CDR3 in DNA: TGTGCCAGCAGCTTAGGGACAGGGGACTATGGCTACACCTTC. Encoded protein: CASSLGTGDYGYTF.

The chain links TRBV7-2 to TRBJ2-7; TRBD2 aligns across 8 bases. Germline V gene lookup returns CDR1 SGHTA and CDR2 FQGNSA. This CDR3 spans 17 amino acids. After removal of 4 bases from V and 3 bases from J, the junction contained 14 bases not matched to a gene. The CDR3 reads CASSSPPGGAGLYEQYF. The CDR3 nucleotides read TGTGCCAGCAGCTCCCCTCCGGGAGGGGCAGGGCTCTACGAGCAGTACTTC. The entire variable domain, with the rest obtained from reference TRBV7-2 and TRBJ2-7, is as follows: GAGVSQSPSNKVTEKGKDVELRCDPISGHTALYWYRQSLGQGLEFLIYFQGNSAPDKSGLPSDRFSAERTGGSVSTLTIQRTQQEDSAVYLCASSSPPGGAGLYEQYFGPGTRLTVT.

This clone was seen only once. At one end, the junction sequence differs from germline, possibly due to a read error. This chain connects TRBV30 to TRBJ1-1; TRBD1 is a possible D gene (5 bases). Per the germline V gene, CDR1 is GTSNPN and CDR2 is SVGIG (reference sequence). CDR3 length: 14 residues. The CDR3 region has the DNA TGTGCCTGGCGTGTTGGTGGGGGGGGGACTGAAGCTTTCTTT. Its protein is CAWRVGGGGTEAFF.

The chain has TRBV3-1 (or the pseudogene TRBV3-2) and TRBJ2-1; TRBD1 might be the D (6 bases). Trimming stripped 1 base from V and 0 bases from J, with 10 bases between. Germline CDR1 and CDR2: LGHDT and YNNKEL (reference sequence). This CDR3 has 16 amino acids. CDR3 region: CASSQGGGFSYNEQFF. The CDR3, as DNA: TGTGCCAGCAGCCAAGGAGGGGGATTCTCCTACAATGAGCAGTTCTTC.

The V gene is TRBV7-2, the J gene TRBJ1-2; the D is unclear. This CDR3 has 14 amino acids. Germline-derived CDR1 and CDR2 are SGHTA and FQGNSA. V was pared by 1 base and J by 0 bases, with 6 bases between. CDR3 bases: TGTGCCAGCAGCTTAGACAGAGCTAACTATGGCTACACCTTC. It translates to CASSLDRANYGYTF.

This clone was counted between two and nine times. J is TRBJ2-3 and V is TRBV5-1; 9 bases agree with TRBD2. The germline gives CDR1 SGHRS, CDR2 YFSETQ. V shed 0 bases, J shed 1 base, and the junction held 9 bases outside the gene matches. This CDR3 is 18 amino acids long. CDR3 coding DNA: TGCGCCAGCAGCTTGGACCCTCATAGCGGGAGCCGCACAGATACGCAGTATTTT. Translating it yields CASSLDPHSGSRTDTQYF. Full variable domain (rest looked up from reference TRBV5-1 and TRBJ2-3): KAGVTQTPRYLIKTRGQQVTLSCSPISGHRSVSWYQQTPGQGLQFLFEYFSETQRNKGNFPGRFSGRQFSNSRSEMNVSTLELGDSALYLCASSLDPHSGSRTDTQYFGPGTRLTVL.

There are a few counts of this clone. The rearrangement links TRBV3-1 (or the pseudogene TRBV3-2) to TRBJ1-1, with D possibly being TRBD1 (6 bases). From germline, CDR1 is LGHDT and CDR2 YNNKEL (reference sequence). The CDR3 spans 11 residues. V lost 3 bases and J lost 12, with 11 bases in between. CDR3 sequence: CASSHARDTFF. CDR3 DNA: TGTGCCAGCAGCCACGCCCGGGACACTTTCTTT.